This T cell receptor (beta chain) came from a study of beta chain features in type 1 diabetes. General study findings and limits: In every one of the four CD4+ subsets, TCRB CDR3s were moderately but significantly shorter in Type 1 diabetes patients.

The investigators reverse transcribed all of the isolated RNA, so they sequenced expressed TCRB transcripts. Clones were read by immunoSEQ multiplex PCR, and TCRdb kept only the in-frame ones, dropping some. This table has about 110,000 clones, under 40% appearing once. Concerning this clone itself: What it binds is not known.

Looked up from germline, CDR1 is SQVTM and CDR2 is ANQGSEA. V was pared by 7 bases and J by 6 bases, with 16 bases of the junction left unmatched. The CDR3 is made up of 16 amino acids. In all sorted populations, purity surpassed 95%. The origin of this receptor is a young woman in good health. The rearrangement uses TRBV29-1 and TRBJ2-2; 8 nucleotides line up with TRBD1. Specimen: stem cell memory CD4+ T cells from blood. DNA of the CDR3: TGCAGCGCCCGAACCTGGACAGGGCGTCCCCCCGGGGAGCTGTTTTTT. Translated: CSARTWTGRPPGELFF.